The 19 T cell receptor beta chains given below trace back to one sample, sequenced in a study of blood T cell repertoires in COVID-19. Produced via immunoSEQ multiplex PCR; TCRdb's table is partial and in-frame only. This table holds some 41,000 clones, under 90% found once. Sequencing was done on a sample of peripheral blood. The receptors were sampled from a woman aged 70-85 years with acute or convalescent COVID-19.

This clone was seen a single time. This rearrangement joins TRBV6-5 to TRBJ2-1; 9 bases map to TRBD2. Per germline, CDR1 MNHEY and CDR2 SVGAGI. The CDR3 sequence is 15 residues long. The V gene end was trimmed by 4 bases and the J gene end by 7 bases; junction bases not matched to a gene: 8. CDR3 residues: CASSSLAGSRNEQFF. The CDR3 coding sequence is TGTGCCAGCAGTTCGCTAGCGGGAAGTCGAAATGAGCAGTTCTTC.

The rearrangement uses TRBV4-1 and TRBJ1-4; no reliable D call. The CDR3 length is 16 residues. Germline CDR1 reads MGHRA; CDR2 reads YSYEKL. Between the trimmed V and J ends, which lost 4 bases and 0 bases, there was a span of 12 bases. In DNA form, the CDR3 reads TGCGCCAGCAGCCCTATCACCGATGCAACTAATGAAAAACTGTTTTTT. This translates into CASSPITDATNEKLFF.

This chain links TRBV30 with TRBJ2-1, with D tentatively TRBD2 (6 bases). Germline V gene sequence: CDR1 GTSNPN, CDR2 SVGIG (reference sequence). Trimming pared 4 bases from V and 9 bases from J, leaving 13 bases between. The CDR3 contains 12 residues. The CDR3: CAWTGGISEQFF. CDR3 coding DNA: TGTGCCTGGACCGGCGGGATCAGTGAGCAGTTCTTC.

This clone occurred once. The rearrangement uses TRBV25-1 and TRBJ1-6; D not certain. Germline lookup yields CDR1 MGHDK and CDR2 SYGVNS. The V gene lost 4 bases and the J gene lost 7 bases, with 11 bases spanning the gap. The CDR3 runs to 14 residues. CDR3 DNA: TGTGCCAGCAGTGTCGGGGTCTCAAATTCACCCCTCCACTTT. Encoded protein: CASSVGVSNSPLHF.

CDR3 DNA: TGTGCCAGCAGCTTAGTCTTCCGGACAGGGGGGGTCTCCGGGGAGCTGTTTTTT. This codes for CASSLVFRTGGVSGELFF. The V gene is TRBV11-2, the J gene TRBJ2-2; 10 positions agree with TRBD1. Germline loops: CDR1 SGHAT, CDR2 FQNNGV. J gave up 6 bases and V 1 base, and 11 bases lay outside the gene matches. The CDR3 has 18 amino acids. The full variable domain, its missing parts supplied by reference TRBV11-2 and TRBJ2-2, is EAGVAQSPRYKIIEKRQSVAFWCNPISGHATLYWYQQILGQGPKLLIQFQNNGVVDDSQLPKDRFSAERLKGVDSTLKIQPAKLEDSAVYLCASSLVFRTGGVSGELFFGEGSRLTVL.

V gene TRBV7-2 combines with J gene TRBJ2-5; 7 bases align to TRBD2. The CDR3 is 16 amino acids. Germline values: CDR1 SGHTA, CDR2 FQGNSA. V was clipped by 5 bases and J by 2 bases; unmatched bases: 11. This chain's CDR3 is CASSRRGAGNQETQYF. The CDR3, as DNA: TGTGCCAGCAGCCGCCGGGGAGCGGGAAATCAAGAGACCCAGTACTTC. Together with reference TRBV7-2 and TRBJ2-5, the CDR3 gives the full variable domain: GAGVSQSPSNKVTEKGKDVELRCDPISGHTALYWYRQSLGQGLEFLIYFQGNSAPDKSGLPSDRFSAERTGGSVSTLTIQRTQQEDSAVYLCASSRRGAGNQETQYFGPGTRLLVL.

The V gene is TRBV21-1, the J gene TRBJ2-7; the table's TRBD2 call for D was not verified on the DNA. TRBV21-1 has pseudogene status. There are 19 residues in the CDR3. CDR3 sequence: CASSKVGPPHSGSCSEQYF. In DNA form, the CDR3 reads TGTGCCAGCAGCAAAGTTGGCCCCCCCCATAGCGGGAGTTGTAGCGAGCAGTACTTC.

This clone was detected only once. This rearrangement joins TRBV6-9 to TRBJ2-1, with D maybe TRBD1 (5 bases). The germline V and J ends were trimmed by 11 bases and 0 bases, with 20 bases remaining between them. Germline CDR1 and CDR2: MNHGY and SVAAGI. This CDR3 has 16 residues. CDR3 amino acids: CAGQRGRMSSYNEQFF. The CDR3 nucleotides read TGTGCCGGTCAAAGGGGCCGGATGAGCTCCTACAATGAGCAGTTCTTC.

The chain links TRBV6-5 to TRBJ1-1, with 9 bases lining up with TRBD1. This CDR3 has 15 residues. From germline, CDR1 is MNHEY and CDR2 SVGAGI. V trimming: 7 bases; J trimming: 6 bases; junction bases outside the gene matches: 12. The CDR3 region has the DNA TGTGCCAGCACCCGAGGGGACAGGGCGCAGGCTGAAGCTTTCTTT. Its protein is CASTRGDRAQAEAFF.

V is TRBV19 and J is TRBJ2-5, with 7 bases aligning to TRBD1. With 6 bases clipped from V and 5 bases from J, the junction kept 6 bases outside the gene matches. In germline, CDR1 is LNHDA, CDR2 SQIVND (reference sequence). The CDR3 spans 13 residues. CDR3 loop: CASRPGGRETQYF. The CDR3, as DNA: TGTGCCAGTAGGCCAGGGGGAAGGGAGACCCAGTACTTC. Together with reference TRBV19 and TRBJ2-5, the CDR3 gives the full variable domain: DGGITQSPKYLFRKEGQNVTLSCEQNLNHDAMYWYRQDPGQGLRLIYYSQIVNDFQKGDIAEGYSVSREKKESFPLTVTSAQKNPTAFYLCASRPGGRETQYFGPGTRLLVL.

This clone occurred once. This chain links TRBV19 with TRBJ2-6; 8 bases map to TRBD1. The germline V gene has CDR1 LNHDA and CDR2 SQIVND (reference sequence). Trimming cost V 5 bases and J 4 bases; bases outside gene matches: 4. There are 15 residues in the CDR3. The CDR3 spells CASSQGAPGANVLTF. CDR3 bases: TGTGCCAGTAGTCAGGGGGCGCCCGGGGCCAACGTCCTGACTTTC.

This clone has just a few counts. The chain links TRBV5-6 to TRBJ1-6, with D uncertain. The germline CDR1 and CDR2 sequences are SGHDT and YYEEEE. V was cut by 0 bases and J by 15 bases, with 7 bases left in between. The CDR3 has 11 residues. The CDR3 DNA reads TGTGCCAGCAGCTTGGGGAGCTTCCTCCACTTT. It is translated as CASSLGSFLHF.

The chain links TRBV27 to TRBJ1-5, with 9 bases that match TRBD1. This CDR3 has 17 residues. From germline, CDR1 is MNHEY and CDR2 SMNVEV (reference sequence). V shed 4 bases, J shed 0 bases, and the junction held 7 bases outside the gene matches. Here the CDR3 DNA reads TGTGCCAGCAGTTCAACAGGGGGCGCACGTAGCAATCAGCCCCAGCATTTT. Encoded protein: CASSSTGGARSNQPQHF.

This clone was seen a single time. This chain joins TRBV19 and TRBJ2-1; TRBD2 aligns across 10 bases. V was pared by 7 bases and J by 6 bases, with 3 bases of the junction left unmatched. CDR1 LNHDA and CDR2 SQIVND come from the germline V gene (reference sequence). The CDR3 runs 13 residues. CDR3 loop: CASKREGVNEQFF. In DNA form, the CDR3 reads TGTGCCAGTAAGCGGGAGGGTGTCAATGAGCAGTTCTTC. The whole variable domain, filled in from reference TRBV19 and TRBJ2-1, reads DGGITQSPKYLFRKEGQNVTLSCEQNLNHDAMYWYRQDPGQGLRLIYYSQIVNDFQKGDIAEGYSVSREKKESFPLTVTSAQKNPTAFYLCASKREGVNEQFFGPGTRLTVL.

The V gene is TRBV7-9, the J gene TRBJ1-1, with TRBD1 identical over 7 bases. The V segment lost 4 bases and the J segment 3 bases; nucleotides outside the gene matches: 14. The germline V gene encodes CDR1 SEHNR and CDR2 FQNEAQ (reference sequence). The CDR3 totals 17 residues. CDR3 sequence reads: CASSSGQDGGVDTEAFF. DNA for the CDR3: TGTGCCAGCAGCTCAGGACAGGACGGCGGGGTTGACACTGAAGCTTTCTTT. The whole variable domain, filled in from reference TRBV7-9 and TRBJ1-1, reads DTGVSQNPRHKITKRGQNVTFRCDPISEHNRLYWYRQTLGQGPEFLTYFQNEAQLEKSRLLSDRFSAERPKGSFSTLEIQRTEQGDSAMYLCASSSGQDGGVDTEAFFGQGTRLTVV.

This clone appeared a few times. The V gene is TRBV12-3 or TRBV12-4, the J gene TRBJ2-2; TRBD1 is a possible D gene (5 bases). The CDR3 has 13 amino acids. Trimming removed 6 bases from V and 3 bases from J, with 8 bases in between. The CDR3 sequence is CASSDRDTGELFF. The CDR3 DNA reads TGTGCCAGCAGCGACAGAGACACCGGGGAGCTGTTTTTT.

The chain is built from TRBV2 and TRBJ2-1; TRBD2 agrees at 7 bases. This CDR3 region has 12 residues. Per germline, CDR1 SNHLY and CDR2 FYNNEI. CDR3 nucleotide sequence: TGTGCGGCGGGGAGGGCGTACAATGAGCAGTTCTTC. The encoded protein is CAAGRAYNEQFF.

The V call is TRBV5-1, the J call TRBJ1-1; D may be TRBD1 (6 bases). V was cut by 2 bases and J by 1 base, with 18 bases left in between. Germline V gives CDR1 SGHRS, CDR2 YFSETQ. The CDR3 sequence is 17 residues long. CDR3 loop: CASSFFRGGGQNTEAFF. The DNA for the CDR3 is TGCGCCAGCAGCTTTTTCCGGGGAGGGGGGCAGAACACTGAAGCTTTCTTT.

This chain links TRBV6-5 with TRBJ2-1; 8 bases are shared with TRBD2. The germline gives CDR1 MNHEY, CDR2 SVGAGI. V lost 7 bases and J lost 5; bases outside the gene matches: 4. This CDR3 comprises 13 residues. The CDR3 DNA reads TGTGCCAGCACCGTAGCGGGGAACAATGAGCAGTTCTTC. This translates into CASTVAGNNEQFF.